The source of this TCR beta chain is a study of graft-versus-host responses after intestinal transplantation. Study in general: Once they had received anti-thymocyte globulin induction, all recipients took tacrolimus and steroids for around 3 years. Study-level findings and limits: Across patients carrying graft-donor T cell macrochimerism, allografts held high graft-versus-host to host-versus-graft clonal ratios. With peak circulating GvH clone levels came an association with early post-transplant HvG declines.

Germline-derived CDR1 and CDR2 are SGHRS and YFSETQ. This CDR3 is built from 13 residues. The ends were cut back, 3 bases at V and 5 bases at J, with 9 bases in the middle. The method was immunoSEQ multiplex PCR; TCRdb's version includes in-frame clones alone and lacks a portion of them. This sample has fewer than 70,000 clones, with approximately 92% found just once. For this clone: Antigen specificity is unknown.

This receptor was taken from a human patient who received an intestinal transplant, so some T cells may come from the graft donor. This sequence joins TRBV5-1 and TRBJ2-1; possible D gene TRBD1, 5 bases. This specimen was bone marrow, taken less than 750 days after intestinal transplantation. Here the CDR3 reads CASSSTDDNEQFF. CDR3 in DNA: TGCGCCAGCAGCTCGACAGATGACAATGAGCAGTTCTTC.